The 21 T cell receptor beta chains given below trace back to one sample, sequenced in a study of blood T cell repertoires in COVID-19. Sequencing used immunoSEQ multiplex PCR; TCRdb keeps in-frame clones, though not all of them. Here the sample spans about 440,000 clones, 90% being singletons. What was sequenced was PBMCs or T cells enriched from blood (not recorded which). The receptors were sampled from a man in his late teens or twenties who had recovered from COVID-19.

The DNA for the CDR3 is TGTGCCAGTAGTCTAGCGGGAGAAGCATACAATGAGCAGTTCTTC. As protein: CASSLAGEAYNEQFF. The V gene is TRBV19, the J gene TRBJ2-1; 10 bases fit TRBD2. V lost 5 bases, J lost 4 bases, and 5 bases stayed unmatched. The CDR3 is made up of 15 amino acids. Germline lookup yields CDR1 LNHDA and CDR2 SQIVND (reference sequence).

The rearrangement joins TRBV28 to TRBJ1-2, with D maybe TRBD1 (6 bases). The CDR3 totals 13 residues. Germline CDR1 is MDHEN and CDR2 is SYDVKM. Trimming removed 8 bases at V and 8 bases at J, with 18 bases between. CDR3 amino acids: CASGQIRGSGYTF. In DNA form, the CDR3 reads TGTGCCAGCGGTCAAATCAGGGGTTCCGGCTACACCTTC.

J is TRBJ2-1 and V is TRBV24-1; TRBD1 aligns across 11 bases. Looked up from germline, CDR1 is KGHDR and CDR2 is SFDVKD. After removal of 2 bases from V and 6 bases from J, the junction contained 5 bases not matched to a gene. The CDR3 is made up of 16 amino acids. The CDR3 here is CATSDSDRGRLNEQFF. DNA for the CDR3: TGTGCCACCAGTGATTCGGACAGGGGGCGCCTCAATGAGCAGTTCTTC.

The chain has TRBV16 and TRBJ2-7, with D unclear. The CDR3 is 16 amino acids. V was trimmed by 3 bases and J by 0 bases, leaving 15 bases between them. Germline CDR1 and CDR2: KGHSY and FQNENV. CDR3 sequence: CASSHCVRSSSYEQYF. DNA for the CDR3: TGTGCCAGCAGCCACTGCGTCAGGTCCAGCTCCTACGAGCAGTACTTC.

V is TRBV5-6 and J is TRBJ2-1, with D maybe TRBD2 (5 bases). Germline CDR1 and CDR2: SGHDT and YYEEEE. Trimming pared 0 bases from V and 5 bases from J, leaving 15 bases between. This CDR3 comprises 16 residues. CDR3 residues: CASSLASLRADNEQFF. In DNA, the CDR3 is TGTGCCAGCAGCTTGGCGTCGTTGAGGGCCGACAATGAGCAGTTCTTC.

The chain combines TRBV11-2 with TRBJ2-5, with a weak D call TRBD1 (6 bases). The CDR3 has 15 residues. The germline V and J ends were trimmed by 2 bases and 2 bases, with 12 bases remaining between them. Germline CDR1 and CDR2: SGHAT and FQNNGV. The CDR3 reads CASSLQGKGQETQYF. The CDR3 DNA follows: TGTGCCAGCAGCTTACAGGGGAAGGGTCAAGAGACCCAGTACTTC.

This clone was detected only once. V and J are TRBV28 and TRBJ1-1; possible D gene TRBD1, 5 bases. The germline gives CDR1 MDHEN, CDR2 SYDVKM. This CDR3 comprises 14 residues. The V end lost 6 bases, the J end lost 1 base, and 12 bases lay between the germline ends. The DNA for the CDR3 is TGTGCCAGCAGACCGACAGTCAAGAACACTGAAGCTTTCTTT. Amino acid sequence: CASRPTVKNTEAFF. Looking up the rest from reference TRBV28 and TRBJ1-1 gives the full variable domain: DVKVTQSSRYLVKRTGEKVFLECVQDMDHENMFWYRQDPGLGLRLIYFSYDVKMKEKGDIPEGYSVSREKKERFSLILESASTNQTSMYLCASRPTVKNTEAFFGQGTRLTVV.

This clone appeared once. This chain links TRBV6-5 with TRBJ1-2; 8 bases line up with TRBD1. The ends lost 6 bases at V and 13 bases at J; junction bases unmatched: 13. Germline V lookup: CDR1 MNHEY, CDR2 SVGAGI. This CDR3 has 13 residues. In DNA form, the CDR3 reads TGTGCCAGCAGCCAACAGGGGGGAGACTTGTGCACCTTC. It codes for CASSQQGGDLCTF.

The rearrangement uses TRBV7-2 and TRBJ2-5; weak D call: TRBD2 (5 bases). V lost 3 bases, J lost 5 bases, and 16 bases lay in between. The CDR3 has 15 amino acids. CDR1 SGHTA and CDR2 FQGNSA come from the germline V gene. The CDR3 coding sequence is TGTGCCAGCAGCTTGGGAAATAGGCGGAGGGAGACCCAGTACTTC. Translating gives CASSLGNRRRETQYF.

Note on this clone: Additional DNA sequences in this sample encode the identical CDR3. The V gene is TRBV3-1 (or the pseudogene TRBV3-2), the J gene TRBJ1-4; 10 bases align to TRBD1. Germline V lookup: CDR1 LGHDT, CDR2 YNNKEL (reference sequence). This CDR3 is built from 15 residues. V was pared by 3 bases and J by 5 bases, with 3 bases of the junction left unmatched. In DNA, the CDR3 is TGTGCCAGCAGCCATCGGACAGGGGGGAATGAAAAACTGTTTTTT. Encoded protein: CASSHRTGGNEKLFF.

The rearrangement links TRBV28 to TRBJ1-1, with unresolved D. The CDR3 is 16 residues long. The V and J ends lost 4 bases and 1 base respectively, with 16 bases between them. CDR1 and CDR2 from the germline V gene are MDHEN and SYDVKM. CDR3 amino acids: CASSSFPVGRNTEAFF. The CDR3 nucleotides are TGTGCCAGCAGTTCCTTCCCGGTGGGGAGGAACACTGAAGCTTTCTTT.

In its sample, this clone was seen once. The chain carries TRBV28 and TRBJ1-1; the D gene is possibly TRBD1 (5 bases). This CDR3 comprises 15 residues. Between the trimmed V and J ends, which lost 2 bases and 1 base, there was a span of 11 bases. Germline V gene sequence: CDR1 MDHEN, CDR2 SYDVKM. CDR3 coding DNA: TGTGCCAGCAGTTTAAGGTGGGGGGGGAACACTGAAGCTTTCTTT. Translated, it gives CASSLRWGGNTEAFF.

V usage is TRBV7-8 and J usage is TRBJ1-2, with TRBD1 identical over 8 bases. CDR1 and CDR2 from the germline V gene are SGHVS and FQNEAQ. V was clipped by 1 base and J by 0 bases; unmatched bases: 7. The CDR3 loop spans 17 amino acids. The CDR3 DNA reads as TGTGCCAGCAGCTTAGGGCGGGGACAGGTGACTAACTATGGCTACACCTTC. Encoded protein: CASSLGRGQVTNYGYTF.

This CDR3 is CASSLALLAGYQETQYF. The CDR3 coding sequence is TGTGCCAGCAGCTTAGCGCTTCTAGCGGGGTACCAAGAGACCCAGTACTTC. The V call is TRBV7-6, the J call TRBJ2-5; 9 bases are shared with TRBD2. Germline assignment: CDR1 SGHVS and CDR2 FNYEAQ. V shed 0 bases and J 0 bases; nucleotides not matched to a gene: 5. The CDR3 length is 17 residues.

The chain is built from TRBV28 and TRBJ1-6; 7 bases fit TRBD1. V lost 6 bases and J lost 2; bases outside the gene matches: 13. CDR3 length equals 18 residues. In germline, CDR1 is MDHEN, CDR2 SYDVKM. This CDR3 reads CASRVWDGRGPYNSPLHF. The CDR3 DNA sequence: TGTGCCAGCAGGGTGTGGGACGGGAGGGGGCCCTATAATTCACCCCTCCACTTT.

The chain combines TRBV6-5 with TRBJ1-6; D perhaps matches TRBD1 (6 bases). The CDR3 extends over 13 amino acids. The germline CDR1 and CDR2 sequences are MNHEY and SVGAGI. Trimming took 0 bases from V and 11 from J, leaving 8 bases between them. The CDR3 nucleotides read TGTGCCAGCAGTTACTCGACAGGCCCACCCCTCCACTTT. Translation gives CASSYSTGPPLHF.

In DNA form, the CDR3 reads TGTGCCAGCAGTTCCCCCCTCGATCTAAATAGCAATCAGCCCCAGCATTTT. Translation: CASSSPLDLNSNQPQHF. The gene calls are TRBV28 and TRBJ1-5; D is unresolved. V lost 4 bases, J lost 0 bases, and 16 bases lay in between. Germline CDR1 MDHEN, CDR2 SYDVKM. CDR3 length: 17 amino acids.

This chain joins TRBV4-2 and TRBJ1-2, with TRBD1 identical over 7 bases. J lost 10 bases, V lost 0 bases, and 2 bases had no gene match. CDR1 and CDR2 (germline): LGHNA, YNFKEQ. The CDR3 runs 12 residues. CDR3 residues: CASSQDGTAYTF. CDR3 coding DNA: TGTGCCAGCAGCCAAGATGGGACAGCCTACACCTTC.

This clone was found a few times. The chain recombines TRBV27 with TRBJ1-4, with D possibly being TRBD1 (6 bases). The CDR3 covers 15 residues. Germline-derived CDR1 and CDR2 are MNHEY and SMNVEV (reference sequence). The germline V and J ends were trimmed by 5 bases and 1 base, with 11 bases remaining between them. CDR3 loop: CASSRTQGTNEKLFF. Written as DNA, the CDR3 is TGTGCCAGCAGTCGTACACAGGGAACTAATGAAAAACTGTTTTTT.

This chain links TRBV5-5 with TRBJ2-3; TRBD2 agrees at 11 bases. Per the germline V gene, CDR1 is SGHKS and CDR2 is YYEKEE (reference sequence). The CDR3 totals 16 residues. J lost 3 bases, V lost 3 bases, and 6 bases had no gene match. The CDR3 region is CASSSGTSGGTDTQYF. CDR3 DNA: TGTGCCAGCAGCTCGGGGACTAGCGGTGGGACAGATACGCAGTATTTT.

CDR3 in DNA: TGTGCCAGCAGCCTTCTCTCTGGAAACACCATATATTTT. Translating gives CASSLLSGNTIYF. The V call is TRBV12-3 or TRBV12-4, the J call TRBJ1-3, with D hard to call. Trimming cost V 6 bases and J 0 bases, with 6 bases left between them. The CDR3 contains 13 residues.